This T cell receptor beta chain emerged from a study of blood T cell repertoires in COVID-19. Assay: immunoSEQ multiplex PCR; the TCRdb copy retains only in-frame clones and omits some. This table holds 170,000 or so clones, over 70% found once. Germline V gene lookup returns CDR1 MNHEY and CDR2 SVGEGT. The CDR3 consists of 16 residues. With V trimmed by 0 bases and J by 2 bases, 1 base remained unmatched. Source material: peripheral blood. J is TRBJ2-5 and V is TRBV6-2 or TRBV6-3; 12 bases map to TRBD2. The clonotype comes from a woman aged 60-75 years with acute or convalescent COVID-19. The CDR3 reads CASSYSTSGGQETQYF. The CDR3 DNA sequence: TGTGCCAGCAGTTACTCGACTAGCGGGGGTCAAGAGACCCAGTACTTC.